This T cell receptor beta chain was sequenced in a study of shared clonotypes between healthy human individuals. Findings and caveats of the study: Researchers found naive subsets generally carried larger estimated richness than memory subsets.

Assay: immunoSEQ multiplex PCR; the TCRdb copy retains only in-frame clones and omits some. The table has under 750,000 clones, just under 75% seen once. Regarding this clone: The antigen is undetermined.

CDR3 length equals 15 residues. V was trimmed by 2 bases and J by 9 bases, leaving 17 bases between them. The germline V gene encodes CDR1 LGHNT and CDR2 FRNRAP. The origin of this receptor is a woman aged 25 to 45 in good health. This rearrangement joins TRBV12-5 to TRBJ2-1; possibly TRBD2 for D (6 bases). The sample was memory CD4+ T cells sorted from blood. Indicated subset: CD45RA-negative fraction. The CDR3 sequence is CASGLTTLLGSEQFF. The CDR3, as DNA: TGTGCTAGTGGTTTGACCACGCTTCTCGGGAGTGAGCAGTTCTTC.